This TCR beta chain is drawn from a study of T cell repertoires in cytomegalovirus infection. Study-level background: Carrying CMV and the relevant HLA type showed in public TCR beta signatures. The study's findings and limits: The ex vivo response was dominated by HLA-C-restricted CMV-specific TCR beta clonotypes. Using cumulative public TCR beta family frequency, the authors identified those who carried CMV together with the relevant HLA.

TCRdb ran MiXCR on the reads and lists one entry per CDR3 protein. This sample has more than 140,000 distinct CDR3 sequences, with about 6.5% found just once. This clonotype has just a few counts. As yet, its antigen is unknown. Germline V CDR1 and CDR2: DFQATT, SNEGSKA (reference sequence). This CDR3 region has 18 residues. V lost 0 bases and J lost 4, with 21 bases in between. Sequencing input: PBMCs. The J gene is TRBJ2-2, the V gene TRBV20-1, with D possibly being TRBD2 (6 bases). This clonotype originated in a human donor in good health (CMV status not recorded). Some clones in this sample may be carry-over from other donors' samples. The CDR3 loop is CSARDTHRRGGRTGELFF. CDR3 nucleotides: TGCAGTGCTAGAGATACTCATCGAAGGGGAGGTCGCACCGGGGAGCTGTTTTTT.